These T cell receptor beta chains were read from a single sample in a study of read filtering for tumor transcriptome and immune sequencing. One entry per CDR3 protein, called by TCRdb with MiXCR from the reads. The repertoire consists of 13,000 to 15,000 distinct CDR3 sequences, with roughly 22% occurring once and the leading ten covering more than 70%. The sequenced material came from a population of CD138-negative cells sorted from bone marrow. The origin of the receptors is a donor at least 40 years old with multiple myeloma. Both conserved end residues are part of each CDR3. A D gene is named only where the DNA matches it firmly. Size values are once, few and many counts, or a class for expanded clones, and some rows have none.

J gene,D gene,V gene,clone size,CDR3 DNA,CDR3 protein
TRBJ2-6,-,TRBV19,few,TGTGCCAGTAGCAAGGGTAGGGGCTTGTCTGGGGCCAACGTCCTGACTTTC,CASSKGRGLSGANVLTF
TRBJ1-4,-,TRBV20-1,few,TGCAGTGCTAGAACCAGGGCCCTCGAAAAACTGTTTTTT,CSARTRALEKLFF
TRBJ2-5,TRBD2,TRBV7-6,-,TGTGCCAGCAGCTTACCCGCGGGGGGCGGGAGAGAGACCCAGTACTTC,CASSLPAGGGRETQYF
TRBJ2-5,-,TRBV7-9,many,TGTGCCAGCAGCTTGTCGTACCAAGAGACCCAGTACTTC,CASSLSYQETQYF
TRBJ1-1,-,TRBV20-1,many,TGCAGTGCTAGAGAGGGGTACACTGAAGCTTTCTTT,CSAREGYTEAFF
TRBJ1-1,-,TRBV7-9,few,TGTGCCAGCAGCCTTGGGATGAACACTGAAGCTTTCTTT,CASSLGMNTEAFF
TRBJ2-7,TRBD1,TRBV20-1,few,TGCAGTGCTAGAGAATCGGGACAGGGGAACAACGAGCAGTACTTC,CSARESGQGNNEQYF
TRBJ2-1,-,TRBV7-9,many,TGTGCCAGCAGCTTCCAAGCTGGGGCATACAATGAGCAGTTCTTC,CASSFQAGAYNEQFF
TRBJ2-1,TRBD2,TRBV6-1,many,TGTGCCAGCAGTGAAGACCCGGGGGGGACCCACACCCCGAATGAGCAGTTCTTC,CASSEDPGGTHTPNEQFF
TRBJ1-1,-,TRBV11-2,many,TGTGCCAGCAGCTTAAACGGGCATGAAGCTTTCTTT,CASSLNGHEAFF
TRBJ1-2,-,TRBV2,few,TGTGCCAGCAGTGAAGACAGAGATTATGGCTACACCTTC,CASSEDRDYGYTF
TRBJ2-7,TRBD1,TRBV6-5,-,TGTGCCAGCAGTATGGGACAGACCTACGAGCAGTACTTC,CASSMGQTYEQYF
TRBJ1-2,-,TRBV4-1,-,TGCGCCAGCAGCCCGCCTTCAACCGAAGGGGGTTATGGCTGCACCTTC,CASSPPSTEGGYGCTF
TRBJ2-3,TRBD2,TRBV18,-,TGTGCCAGCTCACCACGTCCGGGAGGGCCGAAGGTGGACACAGATACGCAGTATTTT,CASSPRPGGPKVDTDTQYF
TRBJ2-7,TRBD2,TRBV29-1,many,TGCAGCGTAACTCTAGCGGGGACTTTCTACGAGCAGTACTTC,CSVTLAGTFYEQYF
TRBJ1-5,-,TRBV7-2,-,TGTGCCAGCAGCTTCTCTTCACAGGCTCAGCCCCAGCATTTT,CASSFSSQAQPQHF
TRBJ2-5,TRBD2,TRBV20-1,few,TGCAGCATACACTCGGGGGGGTTAGTTCTAGGAGAGACCCAGTACTTC,CSIHSGGLVLGETQYF
TRBJ1-4,-,TRBV7-9,many,TGTGCCAGCACCTGGGGCGGCGTAGAGGAAAAACTGTTTTTT,CASTWGGVEEKLFF
TRBJ2-5,TRBD2,TRBV4-1,many,TGCGCCAGCAGCCAAGAAGCGGGACTCGACCAAGAGACCCAGTACTTC,CASSQEAGLDQETQYF
TRBJ2-5,-,TRBV11-3,few,TGTGCCAGCAGCTTAGAAGGGACCCAGTACTTC,CASSLEGTQYF
TRBJ2-1,TRBD2,TRBV6-6,-,TGTGCCAGCAGCGAAACGGGTAGCGGGAGGGAGAATGAGCAGTTCTTC,CASSETGSGRENEQFF
TRBJ1-4,-,TRBV28,-,TGTGCCAGCAGTCCAGGGGACCGGAATGAAAAACTGTTTTTT,CASSPGDRNEKLFF
TRBJ2-2,-,TRBV2,-,TGTGCCAGCAGTACCTTGTGGGGTCCGAACACCGGGGAGCTGTTTTTT,CASSTLWGPNTGELFF
TRBJ2-7,TRBD2,TRBV20-1,few,TGCAGTGCTAGAAGCGGGGGCCTGCTCTACGAGCAGTACTTC,CSARSGGLLYEQYF
TRBJ2-1,TRBD1,TRBV6-5,many,TGTGCCAGCAGTGTCGGGACAGCTTACAATGAGCAGTTCTTC,CASSVGTAYNEQFF
TRBJ2-7,-,TRBV10-3,many,TGTGCCATCAGTCCCGGTGACTACGAGCAGTACTTC,CAISPGDYEQYF
TRBJ2-1,-,TRBV5-1,-,TGTGCCAGCAGCTTGGCCTTGGCCTCCTACAATGAGCAGTTCTTC,CASSLALASYNEQFF
TRBJ2-7,-,TRBV7-2,many,TGTGCCAGCAGCTTAGTTTTGAGCTCGAGACAGTACTTC,CASSLVLSSRQYF
TRBJ2-3,-,TRBV9,-,TGTGCCAGCAGCGCGGTCCCCTATACAGATACGCAGTATTTT,CASSAVPYTDTQYF
TRBJ2-3,TRBD2,TRBV20-1,many,TGCAGTGCCCTAGCCAGCGGGGGGGCAAAAACAGATACGCAGTATTTT,CSALASGGAKTDTQYF
TRBJ1-6,-,TRBV11-3,many,TGTGCCAGCAGCGCCCGGGCCAGAAATTCACCCCTCCACTTT,CASSARARNSPLHF
TRBJ2-2,-,TRBV7-9,many,TGTGCCAGCAGCTTAGAGACCGGGGAGCTGTTTTTT,CASSLETGELFF